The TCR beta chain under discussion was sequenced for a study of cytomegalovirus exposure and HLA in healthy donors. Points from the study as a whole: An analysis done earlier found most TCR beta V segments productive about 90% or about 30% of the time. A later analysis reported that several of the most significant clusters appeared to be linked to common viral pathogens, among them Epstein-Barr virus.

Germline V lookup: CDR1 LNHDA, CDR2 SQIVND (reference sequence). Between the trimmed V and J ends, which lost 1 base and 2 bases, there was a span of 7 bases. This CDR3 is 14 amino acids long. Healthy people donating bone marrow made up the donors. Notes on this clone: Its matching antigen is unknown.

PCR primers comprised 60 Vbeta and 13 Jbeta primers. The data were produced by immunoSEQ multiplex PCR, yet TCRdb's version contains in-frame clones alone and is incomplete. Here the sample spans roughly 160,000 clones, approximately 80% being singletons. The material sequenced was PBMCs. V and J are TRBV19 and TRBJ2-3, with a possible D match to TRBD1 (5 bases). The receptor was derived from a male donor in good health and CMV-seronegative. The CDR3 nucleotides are TGTGCCAGTAGTATAGGACAGTTCACAGATACGCAGTATTTT. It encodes CASSIGQFTDTQYF.